This TCR beta chain stems from a study of T cell responses to AZD1222 COVID-19 vaccine. Losses at the gene ends were 0 bases for V and 3 bases for J; bases not matched to a gene: 1. The CDR3 length is 17 residues. The germline CDR1 and CDR2 sequences are SGHTA and FQGNSA. Some clones are missing from TCRdb's copy, which holds only in-frame ones; the method was immunoSEQ multiplex PCR. The repertoire holds around 70,000 clones, about 85% seen once, with approximately 1.3% in the top ten. Regarding this clone: Its antigen is as yet unknown.

Study findings and constraints: Clonal diversity was possibly underestimated, and white British individuals and females predominated among donors. It was only a handful of AZD1222 recipients who were seropositive at baseline. Two doses of AZD1222 preceded a rise in Spike-specific TCR breadth and depth.

The source was peripheral blood, collected 28 days after the second AZD1222 dose. This clonotype was sampled from an adult who received the AZD1222 COVID-19 vaccine. The chain joins TRBV7-2 to TRBJ2-3; 15 bases align to TRBD2. CDR3 in amino acids: CASSLAGLAGGTDTQYF. CDR3 sequence (DNA): TGTGCCAGCAGCTTAGCGGGACTAGCGGGAGGAACAGATACGCAGTATTTT.